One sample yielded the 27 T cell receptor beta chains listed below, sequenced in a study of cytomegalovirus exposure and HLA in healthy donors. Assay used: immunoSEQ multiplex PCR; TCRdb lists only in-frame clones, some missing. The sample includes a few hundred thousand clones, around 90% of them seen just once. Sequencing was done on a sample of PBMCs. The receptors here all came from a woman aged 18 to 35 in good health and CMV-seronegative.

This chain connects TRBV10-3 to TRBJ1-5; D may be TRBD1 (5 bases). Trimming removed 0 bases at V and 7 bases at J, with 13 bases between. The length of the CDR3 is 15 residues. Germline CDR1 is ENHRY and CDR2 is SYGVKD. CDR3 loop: CAISESTGEGQPQHF. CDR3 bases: TGTGCCATCAGTGAGTCGACCGGGGAGGGGCAGCCCCAGCATTTT.

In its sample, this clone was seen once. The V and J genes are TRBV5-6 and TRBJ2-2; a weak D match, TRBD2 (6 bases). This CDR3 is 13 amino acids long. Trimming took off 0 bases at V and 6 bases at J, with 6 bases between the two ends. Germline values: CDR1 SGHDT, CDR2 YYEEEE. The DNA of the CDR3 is TGTGCCAGCAGCTTGGGACTAGCCGGGGAGCTGTTTTTT. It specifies CASSLGLAGELFF.

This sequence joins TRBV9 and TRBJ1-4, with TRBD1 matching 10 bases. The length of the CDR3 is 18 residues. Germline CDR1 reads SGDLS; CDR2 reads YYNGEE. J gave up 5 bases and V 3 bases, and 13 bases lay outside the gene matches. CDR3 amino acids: CASSADSTGGGENEKLFF. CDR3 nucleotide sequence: TGTGCCAGCAGCGCCGATTCGACAGGGGGCGGCGAGAATGAAAAACTGTTTTTT.

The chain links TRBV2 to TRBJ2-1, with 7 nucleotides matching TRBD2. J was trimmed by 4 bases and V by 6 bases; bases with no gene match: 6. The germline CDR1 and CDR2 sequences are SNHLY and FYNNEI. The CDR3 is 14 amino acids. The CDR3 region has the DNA TGTGCCAGCAGCCGGGACTACCAATACAATGAGCAGTTCTTC. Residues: CASSRDYQYNEQFF.

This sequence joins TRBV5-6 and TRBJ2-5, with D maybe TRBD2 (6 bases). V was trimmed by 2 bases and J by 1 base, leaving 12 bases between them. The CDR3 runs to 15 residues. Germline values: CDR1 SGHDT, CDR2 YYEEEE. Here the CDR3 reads CASSFWGGAQETQYF. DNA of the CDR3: TGTGCCAGCAGCTTTTGGGGCGGGGCCCAAGAGACCCAGTACTTC.

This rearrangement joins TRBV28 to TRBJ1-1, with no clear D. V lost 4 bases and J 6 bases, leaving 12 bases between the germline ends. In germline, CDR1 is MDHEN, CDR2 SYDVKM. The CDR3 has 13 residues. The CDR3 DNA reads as TGTGCCAGCAGTTCGGGGTTACATCCTGAAGCTTTCTTT. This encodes CASSSGLHPEAFF.

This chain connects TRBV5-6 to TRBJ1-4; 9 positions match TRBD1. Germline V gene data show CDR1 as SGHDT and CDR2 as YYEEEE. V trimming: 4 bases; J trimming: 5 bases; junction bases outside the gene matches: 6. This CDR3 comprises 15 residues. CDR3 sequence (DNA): TGTGCCAGCAGCCCTGGGACAGGGTTGAATGAAAAACTGTTTTTT. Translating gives CASSPGTGLNEKLFF. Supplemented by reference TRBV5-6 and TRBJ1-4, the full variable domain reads DAGVTQSPTHLIKTRGQQVTLRCSPKSGHDTVSWYQQALGQGPQFIFQYYEEEERQRGNFPDRFSGHQFPNYSSELNVNALLLGDSALYLCASSPGTGLNEKLFFGSGTQLSVL.

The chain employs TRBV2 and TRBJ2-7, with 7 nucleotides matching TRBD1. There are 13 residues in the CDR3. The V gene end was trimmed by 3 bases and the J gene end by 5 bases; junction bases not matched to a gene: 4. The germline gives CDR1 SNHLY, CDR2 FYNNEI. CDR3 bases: TGTGCCAGCAGTGAGGACAGGTCCGACGAGCAGTACTTC. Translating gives CASSEDRSDEQYF.

The chain's CDR3 is CASSQASHTGDEQFF. The CDR3 DNA reads as TGCGCCAGCAGCCAAGCGAGCCACACAGGCGATGAGCAGTTCTTC. This sequence joins TRBV4-1 and TRBJ2-1; possible D gene TRBD1, 5 bases. Trimming removed 1 base from V and 8 bases from J, with 15 bases in between. This CDR3 is built from 15 residues. Germline V CDR1 and CDR2: MGHRA, YSYEKL.

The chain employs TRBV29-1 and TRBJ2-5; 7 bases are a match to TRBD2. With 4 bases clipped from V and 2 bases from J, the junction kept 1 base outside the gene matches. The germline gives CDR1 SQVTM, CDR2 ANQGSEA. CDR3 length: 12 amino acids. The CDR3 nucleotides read TGCAGCGTTGGGGGGGGGCAAGAGACCCAGTACTTC. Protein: CSVGGGQETQYF.

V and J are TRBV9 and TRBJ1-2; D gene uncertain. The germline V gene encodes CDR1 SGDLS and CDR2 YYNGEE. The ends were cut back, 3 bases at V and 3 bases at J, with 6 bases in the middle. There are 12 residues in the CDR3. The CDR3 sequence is CASSGNDYGYTF. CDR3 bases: TGTGCCAGCAGCGGTAATGACTATGGCTACACCTTC. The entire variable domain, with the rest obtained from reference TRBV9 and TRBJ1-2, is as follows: DSGVTQTPKHLITATGQRVTLRCSPRSGDLSVYWYQQSLDQGLQFLIQYYNGEERAKGNILERFSAQQFPDLHSELNLSSLELGDSALYFCASSGNDYGYTFGSGTRLTVV.

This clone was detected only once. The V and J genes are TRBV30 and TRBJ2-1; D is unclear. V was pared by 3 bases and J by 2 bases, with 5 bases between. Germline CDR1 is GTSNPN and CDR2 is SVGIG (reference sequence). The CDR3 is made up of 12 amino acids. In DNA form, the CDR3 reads TGTGCCTGGAGGCGCCCCTACAATGAGCAGTTCTTC. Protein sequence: CAWRRPYNEQFF.

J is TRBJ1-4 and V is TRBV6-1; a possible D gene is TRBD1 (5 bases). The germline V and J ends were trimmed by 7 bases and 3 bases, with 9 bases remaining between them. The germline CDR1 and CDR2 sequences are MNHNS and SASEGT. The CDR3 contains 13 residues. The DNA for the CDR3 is TGTGCCAGCACAGGGTGGGCTAATGAAAAACTGTTTTTT. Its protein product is CASTGWANEKLFF.

The CDR3 DNA reads TGTGCCAGCAGTGTTCGGACTAGCGGGACGGATACGCAGTATTTT. It translates to CASSVRTSGTDTQYF. The V gene is TRBV2, the J gene TRBJ2-3; 12 nucleotides align to TRBD2. Looked up from germline, CDR1 is SNHLY and CDR2 is FYNNEI. The CDR3 runs to 15 residues. V was clipped by 4 bases and J by 6 bases; unmatched bases: 5.

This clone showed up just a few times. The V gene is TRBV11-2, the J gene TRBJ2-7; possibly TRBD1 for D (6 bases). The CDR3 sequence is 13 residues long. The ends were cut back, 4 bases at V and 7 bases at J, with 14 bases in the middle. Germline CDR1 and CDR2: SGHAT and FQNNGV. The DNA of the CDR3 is TGTGCCAGCAGCTCCGGACAGACTCGGGAGCAGTACTTC. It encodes CASSSGQTREQYF. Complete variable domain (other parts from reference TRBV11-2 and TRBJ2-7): EAGVAQSPRYKIIEKRQSVAFWCNPISGHATLYWYQQILGQGPKLLIQFQNNGVVDDSQLPKDRFSAERLKGVDSTLKIQPAKLEDSAVYLCASSSGQTREQYFGPGTRLTVT.

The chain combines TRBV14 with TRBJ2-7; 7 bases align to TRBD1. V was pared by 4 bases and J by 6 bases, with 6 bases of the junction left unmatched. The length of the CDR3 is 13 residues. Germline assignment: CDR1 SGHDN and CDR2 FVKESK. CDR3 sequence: CASSRWGQCEQYF. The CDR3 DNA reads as TGTGCCAGCAGCCGATGGGGACAGTGCGAGCAGTACTTC.

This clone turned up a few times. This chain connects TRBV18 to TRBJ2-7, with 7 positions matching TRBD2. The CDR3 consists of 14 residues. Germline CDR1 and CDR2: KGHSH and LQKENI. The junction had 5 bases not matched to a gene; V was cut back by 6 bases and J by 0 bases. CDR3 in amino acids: CASSPGTISYEQYF. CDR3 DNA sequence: TGTGCCAGCTCGCCCGGGACTATCTCCTACGAGCAGTACTTC.

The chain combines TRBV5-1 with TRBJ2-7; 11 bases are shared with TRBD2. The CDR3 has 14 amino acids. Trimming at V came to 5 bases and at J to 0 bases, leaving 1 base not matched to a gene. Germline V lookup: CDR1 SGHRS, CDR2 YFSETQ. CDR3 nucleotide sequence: TGCGCCAGCAGTGGACTAGCGGGCTCCTACGAGCAGTACTTC. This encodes CASSGLAGSYEQYF.

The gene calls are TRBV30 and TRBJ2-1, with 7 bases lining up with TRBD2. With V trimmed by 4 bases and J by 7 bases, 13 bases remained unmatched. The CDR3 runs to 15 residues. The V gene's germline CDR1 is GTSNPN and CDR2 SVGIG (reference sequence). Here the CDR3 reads CAWNEPWRESNEQFF. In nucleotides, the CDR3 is TGTGCCTGGAACGAGCCGTGGCGGGAGAGTAATGAGCAGTTCTTC.

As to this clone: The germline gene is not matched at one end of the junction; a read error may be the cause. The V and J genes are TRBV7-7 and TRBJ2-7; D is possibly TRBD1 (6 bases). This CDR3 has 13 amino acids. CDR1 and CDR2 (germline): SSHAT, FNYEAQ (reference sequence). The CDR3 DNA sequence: TGTGCTAGCAGTCTCGCCGAGGGGGTCGAGCAGTACTTC. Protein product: CASSLAEGVEQYF.

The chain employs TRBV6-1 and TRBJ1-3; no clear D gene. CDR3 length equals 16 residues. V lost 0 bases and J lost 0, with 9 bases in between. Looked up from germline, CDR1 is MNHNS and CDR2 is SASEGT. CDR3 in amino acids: CASSEALISSGNTIYF. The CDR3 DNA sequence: TGTGCCAGCAGTGAAGCGCTAATAAGCTCTGGAAACACCATATATTTT.

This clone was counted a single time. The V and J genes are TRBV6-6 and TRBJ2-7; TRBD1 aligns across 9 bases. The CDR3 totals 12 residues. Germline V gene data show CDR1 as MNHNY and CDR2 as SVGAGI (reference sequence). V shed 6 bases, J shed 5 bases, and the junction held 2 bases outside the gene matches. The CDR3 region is CASRGTGNEQYF. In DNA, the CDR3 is TGTGCCAGCAGAGGGACAGGGAACGAGCAGTACTTC.

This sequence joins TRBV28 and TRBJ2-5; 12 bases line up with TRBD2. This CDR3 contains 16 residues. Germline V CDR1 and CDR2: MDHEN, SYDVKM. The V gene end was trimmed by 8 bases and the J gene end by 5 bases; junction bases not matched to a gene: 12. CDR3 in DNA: TGTGCCAGCCGACTAGCGGGAGAGGGCCTGGGGGAGACCCAGTACTTC. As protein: CASRLAGEGLGETQYF.

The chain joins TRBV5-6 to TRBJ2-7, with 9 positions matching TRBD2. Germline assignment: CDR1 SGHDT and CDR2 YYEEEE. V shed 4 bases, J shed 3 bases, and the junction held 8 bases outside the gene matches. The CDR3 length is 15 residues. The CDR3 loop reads CASSPGFSGSYEQYF. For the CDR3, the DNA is TGTGCCAGCAGCCCGGGCTTTAGCGGGAGCTACGAGCAGTACTTC.

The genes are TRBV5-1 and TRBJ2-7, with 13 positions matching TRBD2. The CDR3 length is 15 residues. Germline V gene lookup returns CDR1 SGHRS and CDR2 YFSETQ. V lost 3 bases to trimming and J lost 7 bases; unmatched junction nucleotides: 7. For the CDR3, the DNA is TGCGCCAGCAGCTCAGGACTAGCGGGAGCGCGGGAGCAGTACTTC. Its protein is CASSSGLAGAREQYF.

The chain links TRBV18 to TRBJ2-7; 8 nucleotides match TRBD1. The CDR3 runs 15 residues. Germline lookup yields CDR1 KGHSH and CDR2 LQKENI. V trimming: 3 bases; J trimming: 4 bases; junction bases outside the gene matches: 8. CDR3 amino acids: CASSPTTGAIYEQYF. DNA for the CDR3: TGTGCCAGCTCACCTACGACAGGGGCGATTTACGAGCAGTACTTC.

The CDR3 DNA follows: TGTGCCAGCCACAGGGGCGGGATTACCACAGATACGCAGTATTTT. Its protein product is CASHRGGITTDTQYF. V usage is TRBV7-9 and J usage is TRBJ2-3; a possible D gene is TRBD1 (7 bases). V was cut by 8 bases and J by 2 bases, with 17 bases left in between. CDR1 and CDR2 from the germline V gene are SEHNR and FQNEAQ (reference sequence). The CDR3 loop spans 15 amino acids.